This TCR beta chain was sequenced in a study of T cells in Graves' hyperthyroidism and ophthalmopathy. Study at large: At the time of initial diagnosis and before any treatment, peripheral blood was collected. General observations from the study: Using 13 V-J features, a model discriminated ophthalmopathy from stable hyperthyroidism. Most clonotypes that expanded in the thyroid above 0.001 also showed up in blood.

TCR beta CDR3 regions were amplified from RNA transcripts. In the first-round RT-PCR of the TCR CDR3, the HTBI primer set was used. TCRdb used MiXCR to reprocess the multiplex PCR reads, holding one entry per CDR3 protein. The table includes approximately 360,000 distinct CDR3 sequences, 20% to 30% detected once. The germline CDR1 and CDR2 sequences are KGHDR and SFDVKD. Deletions cut 1 base from V and 0 bases from J, with 9 bases between. The CDR3 is 16 amino acids. A note on this clonotype: Antigen specificity is unknown.

Exclusion of patients followed from uncontrolled infection, other autoimmune disease, pregnancy or lactation. The clonotype comes from a man aged 50 to 60 with Graves' hyperthyroidism. Sequenced: blood. The V gene is TRBV24-1, the J gene TRBJ2-1; D is possibly TRBD2 (6 bases). The DNA of the CDR3 is TGTGCCACCAGTGATTTAGACGGGAGCTCCTACAATGAGCAGTTCTTC. Its translation is CATSDLDGSSYNEQFF.